Below are 24 T cell receptor beta chains sequenced from a single sample in a study of shared clonotypes between healthy human individuals. The assay was immunoSEQ multiplex PCR, and TCRdb's table has in-frame clones only and misses some. Of roughly 570,000 clones in the sample, 95% to 98% were seen once. In the naive CD8 group, cells lacked CD45RO and were positively selected for CCR7, so terminally differentiated effector memory CD45RA+ cells were left out. The sequencing sample was made of naive CD8+ T cells sorted from blood. These receptors were collected from a man aged 25-40 years in good health.

This clone has just one count. The J gene is TRBJ2-2, the V gene TRBV28, with a possible D match to TRBD1 (5 bases). Trimming removed 4 bases from V and 6 bases from J, with 15 bases in between. Per the germline V gene, CDR1 is MDHEN and CDR2 is SYDVKM. The CDR3 loop spans 15 amino acids. As DNA, the CDR3 is TGTGCCAGCAGTTCCCCCCAGGGATATTCCGGGGAGCTGTTTTTT. Translated, it gives CASSSPQGYSGELFF. The whole variable domain, filled in from reference TRBV28 and TRBJ2-2, reads DVKVTQSSRYLVKRTGEKVFLECVQDMDHENMFWYRQDPGLGLRLIYFSYDVKMKEKGDIPEGYSVSREKKERFSLILESASTNQTSMYLCASSSPQGYSGELFFGEGSRLTVL.

The V call is TRBV4-1, the J call TRBJ2-3, with TRBD2 matching over 10 bases. The CDR3 runs 16 residues. The V gene's germline CDR1 is MGHRA and CDR2 YSYEKL. The V segment lost 0 bases and the J segment 7 bases; nucleotides outside the gene matches: 7. CDR3 sequence (DNA): TGCGCCAGCAGCCAAGATCGCAGCGGGAGGGCCAATACGCAGTATTTT. It specifies CASSQDRSGRANTQYF.

This clone appeared once. V and J are TRBV27 and TRBJ2-1; 14 positions agree with TRBD2. The CDR3 runs to 16 residues. Germline CDR1 is MNHEY and CDR2 is SMNVEV (reference sequence). With V trimmed by 6 bases and J by 8 bases, 9 bases remained unmatched. The CDR3 spells CASSRLAGGPRDEQFF. DNA of the CDR3: TGTGCCAGCAGCCGACTAGCGGGAGGGCCTAGGGATGAGCAGTTCTTC.

The V call is TRBV13, the J call TRBJ2-7, with D tentatively TRBD1 (6 bases). CDR1 PRHDT and CDR2 FYEKMQ come from the germline V gene (reference sequence). The CDR3 contains 13 residues. V lost 5 bases to trimming and J lost 4 bases, with 12 bases between them. Written as DNA, the CDR3 is TGTGCCAGCAGCCGGGACACGCGTTACGAGCAGTACTTC. Translating it yields CASSRDTRYEQYF.

This chain links TRBV11-2 with TRBJ2-7; D unresolved. The CDR3 consists of 15 residues. V gave up 3 bases and J gave up 2 bases, with 14 bases separating them. Germline CDR1 and CDR2: SGHAT and FQNNGV. The CDR3 is CASSFFSGLTYEQYF. The CDR3, as DNA: TGTGCCAGCAGCTTTTTCTCCGGGCTGACCTACGAGCAGTACTTC.

As to this clone: Other DNA sequences within the sample encode an identical CDR3. The chain carries TRBV27 and TRBJ2-7; 8 bases align to TRBD2. From germline, CDR1 is MNHEY and CDR2 SMNVEV (reference sequence). V trimming: 1 base; J trimming: 6 bases; junction bases outside the gene matches: 2. The CDR3 sequence is 13 residues long. The CDR3 region has the DNA TGTGCCAGCAGTTTATACCGGGGGGGCGAGCAGTACTTC. Protein sequence: CASSLYRGGEQYF.

V and J are TRBV9 and TRBJ2-3; 11 bases line up with TRBD2. The CDR3 covers 17 residues. Trimming at V came to 7 bases and at J to 2 bases, leaving 12 bases not matched to a gene. CDR1 is SGDLS and CDR2 is YYNGEE in the germline V gene. CDR3: CASGLGLAGILTDTQYF. In nucleotides, the CDR3 is TGTGCCAGCGGCCTCGGACTAGCGGGTATACTCACAGATACGCAGTATTTT.

This chain uses TRBV13 with TRBJ2-3; D could derive from TRBD1 or TRBD2 (6 bases each). The V gene lost 5 bases and the J gene lost 2 bases, with 14 bases spanning the gap. The length of the CDR3 is 15 residues. Germline V gene sequence: CDR1 PRHDT, CDR2 FYEKMQ (reference sequence). The CDR3 sequence: CASSPRRDNTDTQYF. The CDR3 region has the DNA TGTGCCAGCAGCCCCAGGAGGGACAACACAGATACGCAGTATTTT.

The rearrangement joins TRBV4-1 to TRBJ2-7, with D perhaps matching TRBD2 (6 bases). Deletions cut 4 bases from V and 0 bases from J, with 16 bases between. There are 16 residues in the CDR3. Germline loops: CDR1 MGHRA, CDR2 YSYEKL. The CDR3 coding sequence is TGCGCCAGCAGCCCCCCTCCTTGGCGGGACTCCTACGAGCAGTACTTC. Protein sequence: CASSPPPWRDSYEQYF.

This chain links TRBV5-4 with TRBJ1-3; no firm D call. V lost 4 bases and J lost 2, with 16 bases in between. The CDR3 has 16 residues. Per germline, CDR1 SGHNT and CDR2 YYREEE (reference sequence). CDR3: CASSLEGNGAGNTIYF. The CDR3 bases are TGTGCCAGCAGCCTGGAGGGAAATGGGGCTGGAAACACCATATATTTT.

The chain uses TRBV7-2 and TRBJ2-1; D unresolved. The germline CDR1 and CDR2 sequences are SGHTA and FQGNSA. Trimming pared 1 base from V and 0 bases from J, leaving 10 bases between. The CDR3 consists of 16 residues. The CDR3 DNA sequence: TGTGCCAGCAGCTTAGATATCACAAGCTCCTACAATGAGCAGTTCTTC. It codes for CASSLDITSSYNEQFF.

This sequence joins TRBV11-2 and TRBJ2-7; 7 bases are a match to TRBD1. V shed 0 bases, J shed 3 bases, and the junction held 8 bases outside the gene matches. CDR1 SGHAT and CDR2 FQNNGV come from the germline V gene. There are 16 residues in the CDR3. The CDR3 is CASSLDRRQGFYEQYF. For the CDR3, the DNA is TGTGCCAGCAGCTTAGATCGGAGACAGGGCTTCTACGAGCAGTACTTC. Full variable domain (rest looked up from reference TRBV11-2 and TRBJ2-7): EAGVAQSPRYKIIEKRQSVAFWCNPISGHATLYWYQQILGQGPKLLIQFQNNGVVDDSQLPKDRFSAERLKGVDSTLKIQPAKLEDSAVYLCASSLDRRQGFYEQYFGPGTRLTVT.

The J gene is TRBJ2-7, the V gene TRBV11-2, with TRBD1 matching 8 bases. The trim removed 8 bases at V and 3 bases at J, leaving 9 bases unmatched. CDR1 is SGHAT and CDR2 is FQNNGV in the germline V gene. This CDR3 is built from 14 residues. The CDR3, as DNA: TGTGCCAGCGCCCCTGGGACAGGAATCTACGAGCAGTACTTC. Residues: CASAPGTGIYEQYF. Full variable domain (outside the CDR3, taken from reference TRBV11-2 and TRBJ2-7): EAGVAQSPRYKIIEKRQSVAFWCNPISGHATLYWYQQILGQGPKLLIQFQNNGVVDDSQLPKDRFSAERLKGVDSTLKIQPAKLEDSAVYLCASAPGTGIYEQYFGPGTRLTVT.

V is TRBV29-1 and J is TRBJ2-2; no clear D. The CDR3 is made up of 13 amino acids. CDR1 is SQVTM, CDR2 ANQGSEA, per germline. Trimming pared 2 bases from V and 6 bases from J, leaving 10 bases between. The CDR3 spells CSVEMSRAGELFF. CDR3 DNA: TGCAGCGTTGAAATGTCCCGGGCCGGGGAGCTGTTTTTT.

This clone occurred a few times. The chain has TRBV6-5 and TRBJ1-1, with D maybe TRBD1 (6 bases). Germline assignment: CDR1 MNHEY and CDR2 SVGAGI. Deletions cut 2 bases from V and 4 bases from J, with 17 bases between. The CDR3 covers 16 residues. CDR3 residues: CASSYRDRTRSTEAFF. The CDR3 DNA is TGTGCCAGCAGTTACCGCGACAGGACAAGGAGCACTGAAGCTTTCTTT.

The chain links TRBV29-1 to TRBJ2-2; tentatively, D is TRBD1 (6 bases). Between the trimmed V and J ends, which lost 3 bases and 4 bases, there was a span of 9 bases. The germline V gene encodes CDR1 SQVTM and CDR2 ANQGSEA. The CDR3 sequence is 13 residues long. The CDR3 region is CSVETRGTGELFF. Written as DNA, the CDR3 is TGCAGCGTTGAGACCAGGGGCACCGGGGAGCTGTTTTTT.

With regard to this clone: The identical CDR3 is also encoded by other nucleotide sequences in the sample. The rearrangement links TRBV9 to TRBJ2-1, with 7 bases fitting TRBD1. Per the germline V gene, CDR1 is SGDLS and CDR2 is YYNGEE. V shed 3 bases and J 3 bases; nucleotides not matched to a gene: 3. The CDR3 has 14 residues. CDR3 in amino acids: CASSGDRVYNEQFF. As DNA, the CDR3 is TGTGCCAGCAGCGGAGACAGGGTCTACAATGAGCAGTTCTTC.

The J gene is TRBJ1-2, the V gene TRBV15; D possibly corresponds to TRBD1 (5 bases). The CDR3 consists of 16 residues. Trimming left V 5 bases short and J 2 bases short, with 18 bases between. From germline, CDR1 is LNHNV and CDR2 YYDKDF (reference sequence). DNA for the CDR3: TGTGCCACCAGCGGACCCCGGAGGACAATCAACTATGGCTACACCTTC. Amino acids: CATSGPRRTINYGYTF.

This chain links TRBV7-9 with TRBJ2-3; D unclear. The CDR3 contains 14 residues. CDR1 and CDR2 from the germline V gene are SEHNR and FQNEAQ (reference sequence). V lost 5 bases to trimming and J lost 0 bases, with 9 bases between them. This chain's CDR3 is CASSPGPSTDTQYF. The CDR3, as DNA: TGTGCCAGCAGCCCAGGACCGAGCACAGATACGCAGTATTTT.

The J gene is TRBJ2-7, the V gene TRBV13, with D perhaps matching TRBD2 (7 bases). Germline V gene lookup returns CDR1 PRHDT and CDR2 FYEKMQ (reference sequence). CDR3 length: 14 residues. Trimming shortened V by 5 bases and J by 4 bases, and 15 bases separated the two germline ends. In DNA form, the CDR3 reads TGTGCCAGCAGCGGGGGGGCTAGCGGTTACGAGCAGTACTTC. Translated: CASSGGASGYEQYF.

This chain connects TRBV7-6 to TRBJ2-5; possibly TRBD1 or TRBD2 for D (5 bases each). V was clipped by 7 bases and J by 5 bases, with 11 bases between them. The CDR3 extends over 12 amino acids. Germline V gives CDR1 SGHVS, CDR2 FNYEAQ. The CDR3 here is CASTWGLETQYF. The CDR3, as DNA: TGTGCCAGCACGTGGGGGTTGGAGACCCAGTACTTC.

J is TRBJ2-2 and V is TRBV29-1, with D perhaps matching TRBD2 (6 bases). CDR3 length: 13 amino acids. V gave up 3 bases and J gave up 6 bases, with 11 bases separating them. The V gene's germline CDR1 is SQVTM and CDR2 ANQGSEA. The CDR3 DNA sequence: TGCAGCGTTGAGACGGAGGGGTCCGGGGAGCTGTTTTTT. Its translation: CSVETEGSGELFF.

Details on this clone: At the DNA level, this CDR3 is encoded by other sequences in the same sample as well. This CDR3 reads CASSDSYEQYF. In DNA form, the CDR3 reads TGCGCCAGCAGTGACTCCTACGAGCAGTACTTC. This chain uses TRBV10-1 with TRBJ2-7; D gene ambiguous. There are 11 residues in the CDR3. V lost 3 bases and J 0 bases, leaving 0 bases between the germline ends. Germline V gene sequence: CDR1 WNHNN, CDR2 SYGVQD (reference sequence).

The rearrangement joins TRBV7-9 to TRBJ1-4; 9 nucleotides match TRBD1. CDR3 length equals 14 residues. Germline CDR1 reads SEHNR; CDR2 reads FQNEAQ (reference sequence). V trimming: 10 bases; J trimming: 7 bases; junction bases outside the gene matches: 10. The CDR3 spells CATRLRDRAEKLFF. In DNA, the CDR3 is TGTGCCACCAGGCTTCGGGACAGGGCTGAAAAACTGTTTTTT.